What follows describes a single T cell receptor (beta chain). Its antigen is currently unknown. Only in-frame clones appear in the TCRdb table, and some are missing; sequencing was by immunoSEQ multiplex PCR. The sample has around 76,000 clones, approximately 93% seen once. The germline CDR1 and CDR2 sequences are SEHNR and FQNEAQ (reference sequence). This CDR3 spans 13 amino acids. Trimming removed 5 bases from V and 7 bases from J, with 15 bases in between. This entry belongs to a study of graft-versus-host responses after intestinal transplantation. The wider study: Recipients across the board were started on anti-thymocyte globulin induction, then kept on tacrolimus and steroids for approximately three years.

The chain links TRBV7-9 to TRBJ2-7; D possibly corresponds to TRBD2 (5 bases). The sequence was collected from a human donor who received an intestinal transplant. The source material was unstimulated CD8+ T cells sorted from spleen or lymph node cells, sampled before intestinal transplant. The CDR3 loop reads CASSPKMRREQYF. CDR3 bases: TGTGCCAGCAGCCCTAAAATGCGGAGGGAGCAGTACTTC.